This entry describes one T cell receptor beta chain. Time point indicated: pretreatment peripheral blood. These data belong to a study of PD-L1 blockade in urothelial cancer. Study in general: Intravenous atezolizumab, 1,200 mg every 3 weeks, was begun by patients around 2014. Males with bladder-origin urothelial cancer constituted about nine tenths of the roughly 29 patients.

Profiling relied on immunoSEQ multiplex PCR, and the TCRdb table lists in-frame clones only, not all of them. The sample includes about 49,000 clones, 79% of them seen just once. V lost 6 bases and J lost 3, with 17 bases in between. Germline CDR1 is SGHRS and CDR2 is YFSETQ. This CDR3 is built from 15 residues. This chain connects TRBV5-1 to TRBJ2-3, with unresolved D. The sequences come from PBMCs, collected around atezolizumab (anti-PD-L1) treatment. The receptor was derived from a man between 65 and 80 years old with urothelial cancer. The CDR3 sequence: CASTPSSERTDTQYF. The DNA for the CDR3 is TGCGCCAGCACCCCTTCCAGCGAAAGAACAGATACGCAGTATTTT. Filled out from reference TRBV5-1 and TRBJ2-3, the complete variable domain reads KAGVTQTPRYLIKTRGQQVTLSCSPISGHRSVSWYQQTPGQGLQFLFEYFSETQRNKGNFPGRFSGRQFSNSRSEMNVSTLELGDSALYLCASTPSSERTDTQYFGPGTRLTVL.